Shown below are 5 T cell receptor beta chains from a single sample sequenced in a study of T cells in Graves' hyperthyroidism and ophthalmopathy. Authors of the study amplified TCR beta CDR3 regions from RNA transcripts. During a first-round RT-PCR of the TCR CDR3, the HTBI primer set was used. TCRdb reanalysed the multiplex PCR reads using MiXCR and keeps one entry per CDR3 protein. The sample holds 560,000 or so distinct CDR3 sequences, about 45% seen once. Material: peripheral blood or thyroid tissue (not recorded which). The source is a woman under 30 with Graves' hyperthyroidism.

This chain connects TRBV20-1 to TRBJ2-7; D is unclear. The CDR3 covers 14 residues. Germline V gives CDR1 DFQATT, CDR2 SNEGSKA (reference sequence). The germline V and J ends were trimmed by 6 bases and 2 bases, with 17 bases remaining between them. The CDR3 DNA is TGCAGTGCCGTTACACCGACGGTTACCTACGAGCAGTACTTC. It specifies CSAVTPTVTYEQYF.

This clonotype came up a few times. This chain's CDR3 is CASSFGSDEQYF. The CDR3 DNA is TGTGCCAGCAGCTTCGGTAGCGACGAGCAGTACTTC. This sequence joins TRBV5-6 and TRBJ2-7; tentative D call: TRBD2 (5 bases). Trimming stripped 2 bases from V and 5 bases from J, with 8 bases between. CDR3 length: 12 residues. Germline lookup yields CDR1 SGHDT and CDR2 YYEEEE.

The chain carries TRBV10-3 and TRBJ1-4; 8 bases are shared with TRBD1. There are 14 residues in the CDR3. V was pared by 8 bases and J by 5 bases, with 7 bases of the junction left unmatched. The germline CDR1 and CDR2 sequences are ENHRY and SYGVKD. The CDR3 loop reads CAIRQGRENEKLFF. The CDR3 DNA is TGTGCCATCCGACAGGGGAGAGAGAATGAAAAACTGTTTTTT.

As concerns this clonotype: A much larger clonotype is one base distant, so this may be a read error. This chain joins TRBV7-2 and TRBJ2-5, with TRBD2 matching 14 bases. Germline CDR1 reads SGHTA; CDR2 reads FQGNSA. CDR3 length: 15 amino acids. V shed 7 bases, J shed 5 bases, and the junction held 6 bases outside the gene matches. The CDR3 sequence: CASTPRLAGGETQYF. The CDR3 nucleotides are TGTGCCAGCACCCCACGACTAGCGGGAGGGGAGACCCAGTACTTC.

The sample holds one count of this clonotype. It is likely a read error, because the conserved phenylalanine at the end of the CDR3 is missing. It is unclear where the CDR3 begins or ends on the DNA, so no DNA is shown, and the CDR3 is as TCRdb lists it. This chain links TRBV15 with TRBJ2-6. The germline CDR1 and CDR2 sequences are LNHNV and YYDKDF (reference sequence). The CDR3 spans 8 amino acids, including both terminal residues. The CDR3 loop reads CATSRDAG.